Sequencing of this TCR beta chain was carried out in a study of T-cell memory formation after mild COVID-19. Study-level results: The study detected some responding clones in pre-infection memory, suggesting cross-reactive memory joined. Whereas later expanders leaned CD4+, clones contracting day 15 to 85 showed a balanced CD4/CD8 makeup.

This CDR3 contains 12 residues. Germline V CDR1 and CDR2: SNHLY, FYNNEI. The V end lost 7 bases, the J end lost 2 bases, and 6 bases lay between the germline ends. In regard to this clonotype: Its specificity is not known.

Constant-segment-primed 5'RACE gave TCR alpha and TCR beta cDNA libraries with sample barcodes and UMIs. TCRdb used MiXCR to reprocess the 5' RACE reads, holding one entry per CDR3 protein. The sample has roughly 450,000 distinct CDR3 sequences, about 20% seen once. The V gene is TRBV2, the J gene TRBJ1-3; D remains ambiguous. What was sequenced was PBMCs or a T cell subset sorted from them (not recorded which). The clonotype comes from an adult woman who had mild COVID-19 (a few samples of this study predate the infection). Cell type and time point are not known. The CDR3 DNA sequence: TGTGCCAGCAAGGATGCTGGAAACACCATATATTTT. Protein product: CASKDAGNTIYF.